What follows are 28 T cell receptor beta chains derived from one specimen sequenced in a study of Ad26.COV2.S vaccination and SARS-CoV-2 variants. Treatment given: around 19 received Ad26.COV2.S at low or high dose, single or two shots; about 5 received placebo; per-sample allocation not given. Each sample was drawn 63 days after the first injection (of vaccine or placebo). Assay used: immunoSEQ multiplex PCR; TCRdb lists only in-frame clones, some missing. The table records a few hundred thousand clones, 80% to 90% of them present only once. This sample comprised peripheral blood, obtained in a trial of Ad26.COV2.S vaccine versus placebo. The receptors were gathered from a person between 18 and 65 years old who received the Ad26.COV2.S COVID-19 vaccine or a placebo.

The rearrangement uses TRBV24-1 and TRBJ2-1; D is perhaps TRBD2 (7 bases). The CDR3 consists of 17 residues. Trimming stripped 3 bases from V and 4 bases from J, with 18 bases between. Per the germline V gene, CDR1 is KGHDR and CDR2 is SFDVKD. CDR3 bases: TGTGCCACCAGTGATAGCACCGGAGGGGGGGGGTACAATGAGCAGTTCTTC. It is translated as CATSDSTGGGGYNEQFF.

This clone was found once. The chain employs TRBV6-5 and TRBJ2-1; the D gene is possibly TRBD1 (6 bases). Germline assignment: CDR1 MNHEY and CDR2 SVGAGI. The V and J ends lost 6 bases and 0 bases respectively, with 9 bases between them. This CDR3 region has 14 residues. The CDR3 bases are TGTGCCAGCAGCCGGGACAACTCCTACAATGAGCAGTTCTTC. Protein product: CASSRDNSYNEQFF.

The V and J genes are TRBV18 and TRBJ2-7; tentative D call: TRBD1 (6 bases). Germline values: CDR1 KGHSH, CDR2 LQKENI. The V end was cut by 3 bases, the J end by 5 bases, with 20 bases between. The CDR3 has 16 amino acids. The DNA of the CDR3 is TGTGCCAGCTCACCTCCTGGACAGTACCTTCGGAACGAGCAGTACTTC. Encoded protein: CASSPPGQYLRNEQYF.

The chain recombines TRBV19 with TRBJ1-5, with 7 positions matching TRBD1. Germline V gene data show CDR1 as LNHDA and CDR2 as SQIVND (reference sequence). Trimming took 7 bases from V and 3 from J; bases not matched to a gene: 12. The CDR3 loop spans 16 amino acids. CDR3: CASKEQGRISNQPQHF. The CDR3 DNA follows: TGTGCCAGTAAGGAACAGGGGCGAATTTCCAATCAGCCCCAGCATTTT.

The V and J genes are TRBV13 and TRBJ2-5; 12 bases agree with TRBD2. The CDR3 is 16 amino acids. Per the germline V gene, CDR1 is PRHDT and CDR2 is FYEKMQ (reference sequence). After removal of 0 bases from V and 5 bases from J, the junction contained 4 bases not matched to a gene. The CDR3 sequence: CASSLGLAGGRETQYF. CDR3 in DNA: TGTGCCAGCAGCTTAGGACTAGCGGGGGGCCGGGAGACCCAGTACTTC.

The chain is built from TRBV29-1 and TRBJ2-2; D uncertain. V was trimmed by 0 bases and J by 6 bases, leaving 5 bases between them. CDR1 and CDR2 (germline): SQVTM, ANQGSEA. CDR3 length: 12 residues. In DNA, the CDR3 is TGCAGCGTTGAAGAAAGGGCCGGGGAGCTGTTTTTT. Its protein is CSVEERAGELFF.

The V and J genes are TRBV9 and TRBJ1-2, with D possibly being TRBD1 (6 bases). Germline V gene data show CDR1 as SGDLS and CDR2 as YYNGEE. The CDR3 covers 11 residues. The ends were cut back, 5 bases at V and 6 bases at J, with 8 bases in the middle. The CDR3 spells CASRSGDGYTF. DNA for the CDR3: TGTGCCAGCAGGTCAGGGGATGGCTACACCTTC.

The V call is TRBV6-5, the J call TRBJ1-3; D possibly corresponds to TRBD1 (5 bases). The CDR3 consists of 16 residues. Germline V CDR1 and CDR2: MNHEY, SVGAGI. Trimming cost V 0 bases and J 0 bases, with 9 bases left between them. The CDR3 region has the DNA TGTGCCAGCAGTTACTCTCGTGGGGGCTCTGGAAACACCATATATTTT. Amino acid sequence: CASSYSRGGSGNTIYF.

The rearrangement joins TRBV7-6 to TRBJ1-2; perhaps TRBD1 as D (6 bases). Trimming took off 5 bases at V and 6 bases at J, with 13 bases between the two ends. Germline CDR1 and CDR2: SGHVS and FNYEAQ. This CDR3 contains 13 residues. The CDR3 reads CASSQTGLDGYTF. CDR3 nucleotide sequence: TGTGCCAGCAGCCAAACAGGGTTGGATGGCTACACCTTC. The variable domain in full, completed from reference TRBV7-6 and TRBJ1-2, reads GAGVSQSPRYKVTKRGQDVALRCDPISGHVSLYWYRQALGQGPEFLTYFNYEAQQDKSGLPNDRFSAERPEGSISTLTIQRTEQRDSAMYRCASSQTGLDGYTFGSGTRLTVV.

V and J are TRBV5-1 and TRBJ2-7; D may be TRBD2 (5 bases). V was pared by 3 bases and J by 3 bases, with 13 bases between. The CDR3 runs 14 residues. Germline CDR1 SGHRS, CDR2 YFSETQ. The CDR3 protein is CASSSLDDYYEQYF. The CDR3 DNA follows: TGCGCCAGCAGCTCACTTGACGACTACTACGAGCAGTACTTC.

CDR3 nucleotide sequence: TGTGCCAGCAGCACTGAAAAGGAAATGCGAGGAAACACCATATATTTT. Protein product: CASSTEKEMRGNTIYF. The chain couples TRBV11-2 to TRBJ1-3; D is unclear. The V end lost 5 bases, the J end lost 4 bases, and 18 bases lay between the germline ends. The CDR3 contains 16 residues. Per the germline V gene, CDR1 is SGHAT and CDR2 is FQNNGV.

The chain uses TRBV4-1 and TRBJ2-2, with D hard to call. CDR1 MGHRA and CDR2 YSYEKL come from the germline V gene. This CDR3 has 14 residues. Trimming took off 0 bases at V and 4 bases at J, with 6 bases between the two ends. CDR3 region: CASSQDGLTGELFF. The CDR3 DNA reads TGCGCCAGCAGCCAAGACGGCCTCACCGGGGAGCTGTTTTTT.

This clone was recorded only once. Other nucleotide sequences in the sample specify the same CDR3. The chain is built from TRBV5-4 and TRBJ1-1, with a weak D call TRBD1 (6 bases). In germline, CDR1 is SGHNT, CDR2 YYREEE (reference sequence). The CDR3 consists of 14 residues. V was cut by 0 bases and J by 5 bases, with 11 bases left in between. CDR3 bases: TGTGCCAGCAGCTTGGGCAGACAGGTGACTGAAGCTTTCTTT. Amino acids: CASSLGRQVTEAFF. The entire variable domain, with the rest obtained from reference TRBV5-4 and TRBJ1-1, is as follows: ETGVTQSPTHLIKTRGQQVTLRCSSQSGHNTVSWYQQALGQGPQFIFQYYREEENGRGNFPPRFSGLQFPNYSSELNVNALELDDSALYLCASSLGRQVTEAFFGQGTRLTVV.

The chain employs TRBV2 and TRBJ1-5; D ambiguous. Germline loops: CDR1 SNHLY, CDR2 FYNNEI. The CDR3 runs 13 residues. The germline V and J ends were trimmed by 3 bases and 4 bases, with 7 bases remaining between them. This CDR3 reads CASSEGGNQPQHF. DNA for the CDR3: TGTGCCAGCAGTGAGGGAGGGAATCAGCCCCAGCATTTT. Using reference TRBV2 and TRBJ1-5 for the parts outside the CDR3, the full variable domain is EPEVTQTPSHQVTQMGQEVILRCVPISNHLYFYWYRQILGQKVEFLVSFYNNEISEKSEIFDDQFSVERPDGSNFTLKIRSTKLEDSAMYFCASSEGGNQPQHFGDGTRLSIL.

This clone was recorded a few times. The CDR3 DNA reads as TGTGCCAGCAGCTTGAGCCGGCAGGTTCAGCCCCAGCATTTT. Residues: CASSLSRQVQPQHF. V gene TRBV7-2 combines with J gene TRBJ1-5; no clear D. The CDR3 length is 14 residues. Germline lookup yields CDR1 SGHTA and CDR2 FQGNSA. The V and J ends lost 3 bases and 6 bases respectively, with 12 bases between them.

V usage is TRBV5-1 and J usage is TRBJ2-7; tentative D call: TRBD2 (6 bases). The CDR3 consists of 14 residues. Germline V gene sequence: CDR1 SGHRS, CDR2 YFSETQ. V lost 5 bases, J lost 3 bases, and 15 bases lay in between. The CDR3 region has the DNA TGCGCCAGCAGAAGGGACTCCGAGGGCTACGAGCAGTACTTC. Amino acid sequence: CASRRDSEGYEQYF.

This clone was observed once. The rearrangement joins TRBV24-1 to TRBJ2-2; 13 bases fit TRBD2. CDR1 is KGHDR, CDR2 SFDVKD, per germline. The CDR3 has 17 amino acids. Trimming cost V 7 bases and J 5 bases; bases outside gene matches: 9. The DNA for the CDR3 is TGTGCCACCAGAGACACTAGCGGGAGGGAAGATACCGGGGAGCTGTTTTTT. It translates to CATRDTSGREDTGELFF.

J is TRBJ1-2 and V is TRBV7-3; D remains ambiguous. Trimming left V 2 bases short and J 5 bases short, with 15 bases between. The germline V gene encodes CDR1 SGHTA and CDR2 FQGTGA. This CDR3 has 15 amino acids. The CDR3 is CASSLGVRLGYGYTF. The CDR3 bases are TGTGCCAGCAGCTTAGGGGTCCGACTCGGATATGGCTACACCTTC.

In DNA form, the CDR3 reads TGTGCCAGCAGCTATGACAGATCCTACGAGCAGTACTTC. This codes for CASSYDRSYEQYF. V gene TRBV7-6 combines with J gene TRBJ2-7, with D possibly being TRBD1 (5 bases). The CDR3 is made up of 13 amino acids. CDR1 and CDR2 from the germline V gene are SGHVS and FNYEAQ. Trimming removed 4 bases at V and 1 base at J, with 8 bases between.

The rearrangement uses TRBV11-2 and TRBJ1-1; weak D call: TRBD1 (5 bases). The CDR3 loop spans 15 amino acids. The germline V and J ends were trimmed by 5 bases and 1 base, with 14 bases remaining between them. Germline assignment: CDR1 SGHAT and CDR2 FQNNGV. CDR3 DNA sequence: TGTGCCAGCAGCCCACAGGTGTGGGAGAACACTGAAGCTTTCTTT. Protein: CASSPQVWENTEAFF.

This rearrangement joins TRBV3-1 (or the pseudogene TRBV3-2) to TRBJ2-2; D possibly corresponds to TRBD2 (5 bases). The CDR3 has 13 residues. V lost 6 bases and J 4 bases, leaving 9 bases between the germline ends. Germline V gives CDR1 LGHDT, CDR2 YNNKEL (reference sequence). The CDR3: CASSQSGTGELFF. CDR3 coding DNA: TGTGCCAGCAGTCAGAGCGGCACCGGGGAGCTGTTTTTT.

V is TRBV9 and J is TRBJ2-1; TRBD1 might be the D (6 bases). Trimming removed 3 bases from V and 4 bases from J, with 14 bases in between. Germline lookup yields CDR1 SGDLS and CDR2 YYNGEE. The length of the CDR3 is 15 residues. CDR3 sequence: CASSADSGVYNEQFF. CDR3 nucleotide sequence: TGTGCCAGCAGCGCGGACAGTGGAGTTTACAATGAGCAGTTCTTC.

J is TRBJ2-3 and V is TRBV11-2; 8 nucleotides line up with TRBD2. Germline V gives CDR1 SGHAT, CDR2 FQNNGV. The junction had 12 bases not matched to a gene; V was cut back by 6 bases and J by 4 bases. There are 16 residues in the CDR3. The CDR3 nucleotides read TGTGCCAGCAGATACGATGCGGGGGGCGGCCCAGATACGCAGTATTTT. Its protein is CASRYDAGGGPDTQYF.

The V and J genes are TRBV29-1 and TRBJ2-3, with D perhaps TRBD2 (5 bases). Germline V CDR1 and CDR2: SQVTM, ANQGSEA. The CDR3 spans 12 residues. Trimming cost V 7 bases and J 2 bases, with 10 bases left between them. For the CDR3, the DNA is TGCAGCGGGAGCGGCCCCACAGATACGCAGTATTTT. It translates to CSGSGPTDTQYF.

The chain recombines TRBV5-1 with TRBJ2-6; 10 bases are a match to TRBD1. Per the germline V gene, CDR1 is SGHRS and CDR2 is YFSETQ. Trimming took 1 base from V and 0 from J; bases not matched to a gene: 7. CDR3 length: 19 residues. In nucleotides, the CDR3 is TGCGCCAGCAGCTTGAGGGACAGGGGCCCCTCCTCTGGGGCCAACGTCCTGACTTTC. Its translation is CASSLRDRGPSSGANVLTF.

Written as DNA, the CDR3 is TGTGCCAGCAGCATACTAGCGGGACCTAACGAGCAGTACTTC. It translates to CASSILAGPNEQYF. The J gene is TRBJ2-7, the V gene TRBV7-9; 10 bases are shared with TRBD2. Germline values: CDR1 SEHNR, CDR2 FQNEAQ (reference sequence). This CDR3 has 14 residues. Trimming took 5 bases from V and 5 from J; bases not matched to a gene: 6.

A single count supports this clone. This chain joins TRBV6-5 and TRBJ2-2; weak D call: TRBD1 (5 bases). Germline lookup yields CDR1 MNHEY and CDR2 SVGAGI. V was shortened by 0 bases and J by 0 bases, with 8 bases between the two germline ends. CDR3 size: 16 residues. The CDR3 reads CASSYSGVANTGELFF. The CDR3 DNA is TGTGCCAGCAGTTACTCAGGGGTCGCGAACACCGGGGAGCTGTTTTTT.

The chain has TRBV5-4 and TRBJ1-1, with D possibly matching TRBD1 (5 bases). This CDR3 contains 15 residues. CDR1 and CDR2 from the germline V gene are SGHNT and YYREEE (reference sequence). V gave up 4 bases and J gave up 7 bases, with 20 bases separating them. The CDR3 bases are TGTGCCAGCAGCCCGGATGCTTATGGTGGGGGTGAAGCTTTCTTT. This sequence encodes CASSPDAYGGGEAFF. The full variable domain, rest sourced from reference TRBV5-4 and TRBJ1-1, is ETGVTQSPTHLIKTRGQQVTLRCSSQSGHNTVSWYQQALGQGPQFIFQYYREEENGRGNFPPRFSGLQFPNYSSELNVNALELDDSALYLCASSPDAYGGGEAFFGQGTRLTVV.